Below are 10 T cell receptor beta chains sequenced from a single sample in a study of T-cell memory formation after mild COVID-19 (dated by TCRdb to the early 2020s). The library was produced with 5' RACE. Sequencing was carried out with an Illumina NovaSeq 6000. In-frame beta chains were kept once TCRdb had trimmed the public reads at Q25 with fastp and called clones with MiXCR. All rows with the same CDR3 protein become a single entry with the most common DNA and genes. This sample comprises around 140,000 distinct CDR3 sequences, under 30% of them detected only once. The ten largest clones take up around a quarter of the sample. The specimen was PBMCs or a T cell subset sorted from them (not recorded which). The receptors here all came from an adult woman who had mild COVID-19 (a few samples of this study predate the infection). The sample titles of this study are shuffled in the database, so cell type and time point are left out; the donor was told from shared clones.

The V and J genes are TRBV6-2 or TRBV6-3 and TRBJ2-5, with 7 bases fitting TRBD2. In germline, CDR1 is MNHEY, CDR2 SVGEGT. Trimming cost V 0 bases and J 5 bases; bases outside gene matches: 12. The CDR3 length is 17 residues. Here the CDR3 reads CASSYSTGLDLTETQYF. The CDR3 bases are TGTGCCAGCAGTTACTCGACTGGACTAGATCTTACCGAGACCCAGTACTTC.

This clonotype showed up just once. The chain joins TRBV7-9 to TRBJ2-2; D ambiguous. Per the germline V gene, CDR1 is SEHNR and CDR2 is FQNEAQ (reference sequence). There are 17 residues in the CDR3. V was clipped by 5 bases and J by 1 base, with 17 bases between them. The CDR3 loop reads CASSPPLSGVNTGELFF. CDR3 sequence (DNA): TGTGCCAGCAGCCCCCCCTTATCGGGCGTGAACACCGGGGAGCTGTTTTTT.

The CDR3 reads CASSYRTYENIQYF. In nucleotides, the CDR3 is TGTGCCAGCAGTTACCGGACTTATGAGAACATTCAGTACTTC. This sequence joins TRBV6-2 or TRBV6-3 and TRBJ2-4; D is possibly TRBD2 (5 bases). CDR3 size: 14 residues. V was cut by 2 bases and J by 7 bases, with 12 bases left in between. CDR1 and CDR2 (germline): MNHEY, SVGEGT.

The chain employs TRBV11-2 and TRBJ2-7; 9 nucleotides line up with TRBD2. CDR1 is SGHAT, CDR2 FQNNGV, per germline. The CDR3 has 17 amino acids. V shed 2 bases, J shed 5 bases, and the junction held 13 bases outside the gene matches. In DNA, the CDR3 is TGTGCCAGCAGCTTATATACGCCGGGACTAGCCATCAACGAGCAGTACTTC. It encodes CASSLYTPGLAINEQYF.

The V gene is TRBV5-1, the J gene TRBJ2-7; the D gene is possibly TRBD1 (5 bases). From germline, CDR1 is SGHRS and CDR2 YFSETQ. The CDR3 spans 15 residues. The germline V and J ends were trimmed by 0 bases and 5 bases, with 15 bases remaining between them. The CDR3 DNA is TGCGCCAGCAGCTTGGCAGGCAGGGTAAGGGACGAGCAGTACTTC. This gives the protein CASSLAGRVRDEQYF. The whole variable domain, filled in from reference TRBV5-1 and TRBJ2-7, reads KAGVTQTPRYLIKTRGQQVTLSCSPISGHRSVSWYQQTPGQGLQFLFEYFSETQRNKGNFPGRFSGRQFSNSRSEMNVSTLELGDSALYLCASSLAGRVRDEQYFGPGTRLTVT.

In DNA, the CDR3 is TGTGCCAGCAGCCCCAGTCGCCTAGCGGGGGATTACGAGCAGTACTTC. It translates to CASSPSRLAGDYEQYF. The chain recombines TRBV5-4 with TRBJ2-7; TRBD2 matches 10 bases. The CDR3 has 16 residues. Losses at the gene ends were 4 bases for V and 4 bases for J; bases not matched to a gene: 11. CDR1 and CDR2 from the germline V gene are SGHNT and YYREEE (reference sequence).

V is TRBV7-9 and J is TRBJ2-1, with a possible D match to TRBD2 (5 bases). This CDR3 contains 16 residues. Trimming left V 1 base short and J 8 bases short, with 18 bases between. Germline V lookup: CDR1 SEHNR, CDR2 FQNEAQ (reference sequence). DNA of the CDR3: TGTGCCAGCAGCTTAGGTAGCTCGGGATATGGCTATGAGCAGTTCTTC. As protein: CASSLGSSGYGYEQFF.

A few counts support this clonotype. V gene TRBV7-9 combines with J gene TRBJ2-7; tentatively, D is TRBD1 or TRBD2 (7 bases each). Germline V CDR1 and CDR2: SEHNR, FQNEAQ (reference sequence). CDR3 length equals 14 residues. Deletions cut 6 bases from V and 4 bases from J, with 16 bases between. The CDR3 DNA sequence: TGTGCCAGCAGTGGGGGAGGGGGCCTTTACGAGCAGTACTTC. Amino acid sequence: CASSGGGGLYEQYF.

The genes are TRBV10-3 and TRBJ2-7, with 8 bases aligning to TRBD1. CDR1 and CDR2 (germline): ENHRY, SYGVKD. The CDR3 spans 13 residues. V was clipped by 6 bases and J by 9 bases; unmatched bases: 10. CDR3 loop: CAIRTGAGVGQYF. CDR3 DNA: TGTGCCATCAGGACAGGGGCCGGGGTAGGGCAGTACTTC.

The chain is built from TRBV15 and TRBJ2-7, with D unclear. Germline values: CDR1 LNHNV, CDR2 YYDKDF (reference sequence). The CDR3 has 15 residues. The V and J ends lost 0 bases and 3 bases respectively, with 12 bases between them. CDR3 nucleotides: TGTGCCACCAGCAGAGATCGGGCAGGCATCTACGAGCAGTACTTC. It codes for CATSRDRAGIYEQYF.